A selection of T cell receptor beta chains follows, all from one sample in a study of blood T cell repertoires in COVID-19. Assay: immunoSEQ multiplex PCR; the TCRdb copy retains only in-frame clones and omits some. In the table there are about 190,000 clones, under 90% of which are singletons. Sequencing was done on a sample of peripheral blood. The receptor set was obtained from a man between 60 and 70 years old with acute or convalescent COVID-19. Each CDR3 is given with its conserved first and last residue. D genes are given only for firm matches. Rows may omit the clone size; those that give it use once, few, many or a size class.

size	D	V	J	CDR3	DNA
.	TRBD2	TRBV18	TRBJ2-2	CASSPRLADVAGELFF	TGTGCCAGCTCACCGCGACTAGCGGACGTTGCCGGGGAGCTGTTTTTT
.	TRBD1	TRBV19	TRBJ1-2	CASSPTGQGRIYGYTF	TGTGCCAGTAGCCCTACGGGACAGGGGAGGATCTATGGCTACACCTTC
.	TRBD2	TRBV7-9	TRBJ2-3	CASSLLAGGRDTQYF	TGTGCCAGCAGCCTCCTAGCGGGGGGGCGGGATACGCAGTATTTT
.	TRBD1	TRBV6-1	TRBJ1-3	CASSGTQGNSGNTIYF	TGTGCCAGCAGTGGGACACAGGGGAACTCTGGAAACACCATATATTTT
.	.	TRBV18	TRBJ2-3	CASSPPTSRTDTQYF	TGTGCCAGCTCACCACCTACTAGTAGGACAGATACGCAGTATTTT
once	.	TRBV4-1	TRBJ1-2	CASSQDKAGANTF	TGCGCCAGCAGCCAAGATAAGGCAGGGGCTAACACCTTC
.	TRBD1	TRBV6-1	TRBJ2-1	CASSETTGWFNEQFF	TGTGCCAGCAGTGAAACGACAGGGTGGTTCAATGAGCAGTTCTTC
.	TRBD2	TRBV6-2/TRBV6-3	TRBJ2-3	CASSFRTSGSSTDTQYF	TGTGCCAGCAGTTTTCGGACTAGCGGTTCTAGCACAGATACGCAGTATTTT
.	TRBD1	TRBV11-3	TRBJ2-1	CASSSPDGDRGHNEQFF	TGTGCCAGCAGCTCACCCGATGGGGACAGGGGTCACAATGAGCAGTTCTTC
.	TRBD2	TRBV11-2	TRBJ2-3	CASSSNPILAVADTQYF	TGTGCCAGCAGCTCAAACCCGATACTAGCGGTTGCAGATACGCAGTATTTT
.	TRBD2	TRBV2	TRBJ2-1	CASSEIAGGRQFF	TGTGCCAGCAGTGAAATAGCGGGAGGGCGTCAGTTCTTC
.	.	TRBV5-5	TRBJ1-2	CASSPPSTGSNYGYTF	TGTGCCAGCAGCCCACCATCGACAGGATCGAACTATGGCTACACCTTC
.	TRBD2	TRBV10-2	TRBJ2-1	CASLRTSGEQFF	TGCGCCAGCCTCCGGACTAGCGGAGAGCAGTTCTTC